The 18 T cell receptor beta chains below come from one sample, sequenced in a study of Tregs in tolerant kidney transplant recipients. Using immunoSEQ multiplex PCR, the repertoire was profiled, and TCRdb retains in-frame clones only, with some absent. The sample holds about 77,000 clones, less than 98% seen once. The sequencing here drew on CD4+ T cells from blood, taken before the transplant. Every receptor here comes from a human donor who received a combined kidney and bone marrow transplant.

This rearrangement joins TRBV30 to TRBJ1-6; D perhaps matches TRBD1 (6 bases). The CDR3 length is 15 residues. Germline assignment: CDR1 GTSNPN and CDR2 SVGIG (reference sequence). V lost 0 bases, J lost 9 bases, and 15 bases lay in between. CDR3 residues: CAWSVRGGGLSPLHF. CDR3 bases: TGTGCCTGGAGTGTACGAGGGGGGGGCCTTTCACCCCTCCACTTT.

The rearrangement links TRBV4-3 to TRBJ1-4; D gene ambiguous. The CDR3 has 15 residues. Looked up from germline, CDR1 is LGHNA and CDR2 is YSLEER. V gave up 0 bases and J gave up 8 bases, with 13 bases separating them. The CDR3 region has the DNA TGCGCCAGCAGCCAAGAGGGTCGGGATTACGAAAAACTGTTTTTT. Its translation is CASSQEGRDYEKLFF.

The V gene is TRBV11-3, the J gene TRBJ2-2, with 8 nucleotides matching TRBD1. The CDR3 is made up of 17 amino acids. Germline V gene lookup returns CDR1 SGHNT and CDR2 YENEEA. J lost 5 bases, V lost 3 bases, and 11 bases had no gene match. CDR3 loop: CASSFVGGQGVTGELFF. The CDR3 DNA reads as TGTGCCAGCAGCTTCGTTGGAGGACAGGGCGTTACCGGGGAGCTGTTTTTT.

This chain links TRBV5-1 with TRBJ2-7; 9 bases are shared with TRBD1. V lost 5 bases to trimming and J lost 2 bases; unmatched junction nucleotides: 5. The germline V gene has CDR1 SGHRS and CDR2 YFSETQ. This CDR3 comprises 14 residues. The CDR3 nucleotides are TGCGCCAGCAGAAGGACAGGGGAAACCTACGAGCAGTACTTC. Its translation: CASRRTGETYEQYF.

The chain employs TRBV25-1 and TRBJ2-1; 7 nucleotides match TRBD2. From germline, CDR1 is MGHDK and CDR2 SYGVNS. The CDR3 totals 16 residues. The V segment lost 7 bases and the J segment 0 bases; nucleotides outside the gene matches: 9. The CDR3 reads CASTPSGRNSYNEQFF. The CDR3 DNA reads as TGTGCCAGCACCCCTAGCGGCAGGAACTCCTACAATGAGCAGTTCTTC.

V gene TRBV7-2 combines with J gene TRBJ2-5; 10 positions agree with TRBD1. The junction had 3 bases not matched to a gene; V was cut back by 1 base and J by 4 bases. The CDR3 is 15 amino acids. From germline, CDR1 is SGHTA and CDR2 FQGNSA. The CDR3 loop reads CASSLGDRGPETQYF. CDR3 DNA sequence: TGTGCCAGCAGCTTAGGGGACAGGGGTCCAGAGACCCAGTACTTC.

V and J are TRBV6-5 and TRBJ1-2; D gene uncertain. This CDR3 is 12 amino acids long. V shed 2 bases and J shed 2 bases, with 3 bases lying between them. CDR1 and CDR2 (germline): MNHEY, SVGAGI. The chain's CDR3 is CASSYANYGYTF. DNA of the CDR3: TGTGCCAGCAGTTACGCGAACTATGGCTACACCTTC.

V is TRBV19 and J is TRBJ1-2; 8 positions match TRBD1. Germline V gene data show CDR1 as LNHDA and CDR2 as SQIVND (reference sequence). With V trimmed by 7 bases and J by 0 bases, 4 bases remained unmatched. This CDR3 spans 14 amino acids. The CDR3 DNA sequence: TGTGCCAGTAACCCACAGGGGGCTAACTATGGCTACACCTTC. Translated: CASNPQGANYGYTF.

The CDR3: CASSRTENTIYF. The CDR3 DNA reads as TGTGCCAGCAGCCGGACAGAAAACACCATATATTTT. The J gene is TRBJ1-3, the V gene TRBV16; a weak D match, TRBD1 (6 bases). Germline V gene lookup returns CDR1 KGHSY and CDR2 FQNENV. The CDR3 loop spans 12 amino acids. Trimming took 4 bases from V and 6 from J, leaving 7 bases between them.

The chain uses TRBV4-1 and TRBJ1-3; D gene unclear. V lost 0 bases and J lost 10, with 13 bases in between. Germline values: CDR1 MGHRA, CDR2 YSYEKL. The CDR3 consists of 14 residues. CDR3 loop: CASSQDFVGLTIYF. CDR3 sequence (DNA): TGCGCCAGCAGCCAAGATTTCGTCGGGTTAACCATATATTTT.

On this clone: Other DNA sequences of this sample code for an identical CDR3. The CDR3 DNA reads TGTGCCAGCAGCCGGCAGGGTGACTACAATGAGCAGTTCTTC. Encoded protein: CASSRQGDYNEQFF. The chain couples TRBV7-2 to TRBJ2-1; D possibly corresponds to TRBD1 (5 bases). The V gene's germline CDR1 is SGHTA and CDR2 FQGNSA. V lost 5 bases, J lost 3 bases, and 11 bases lay in between. This CDR3 is 14 amino acids long.

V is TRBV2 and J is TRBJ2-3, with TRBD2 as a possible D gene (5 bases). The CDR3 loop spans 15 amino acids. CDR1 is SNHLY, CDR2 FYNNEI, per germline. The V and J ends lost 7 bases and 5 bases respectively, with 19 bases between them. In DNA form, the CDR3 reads TGTGCCAGCACCCCCCGTGGGAGCAAGAAAGATACGCAGTATTTT. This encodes CASTPRGSKKDTQYF.

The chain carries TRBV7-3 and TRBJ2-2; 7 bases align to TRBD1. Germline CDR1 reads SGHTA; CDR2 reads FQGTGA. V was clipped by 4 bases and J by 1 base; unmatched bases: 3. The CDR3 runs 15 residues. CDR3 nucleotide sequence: TGTGCCAGCAGCTACGGGACAGTGAACACCGGGGAGCTGTTTTTT. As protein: CASSYGTVNTGELFF.

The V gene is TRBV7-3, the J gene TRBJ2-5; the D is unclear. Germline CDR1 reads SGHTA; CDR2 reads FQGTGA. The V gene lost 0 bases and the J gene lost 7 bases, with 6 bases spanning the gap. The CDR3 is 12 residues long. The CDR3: CASSLTSGTQYF. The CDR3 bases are TGTGCCAGCAGCTTAACTTCGGGGACCCAGTACTTC.

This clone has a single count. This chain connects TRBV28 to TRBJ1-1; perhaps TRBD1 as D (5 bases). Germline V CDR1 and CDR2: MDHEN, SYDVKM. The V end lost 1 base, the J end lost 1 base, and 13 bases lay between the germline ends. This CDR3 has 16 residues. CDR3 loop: CASSLSGGLTNTEAFF. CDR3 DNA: TGTGCCAGCAGTTTATCTGGGGGGTTAACGAACACTGAAGCTTTCTTT.

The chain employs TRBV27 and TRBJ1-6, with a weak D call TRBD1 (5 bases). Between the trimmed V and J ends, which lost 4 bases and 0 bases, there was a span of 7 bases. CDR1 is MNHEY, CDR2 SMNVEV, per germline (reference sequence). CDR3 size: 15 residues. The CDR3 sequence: CASSSGSSYNSPLHF. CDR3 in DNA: TGTGCCAGCAGTTCAGGGTCCTCCTATAATTCACCCCTCCACTTT.

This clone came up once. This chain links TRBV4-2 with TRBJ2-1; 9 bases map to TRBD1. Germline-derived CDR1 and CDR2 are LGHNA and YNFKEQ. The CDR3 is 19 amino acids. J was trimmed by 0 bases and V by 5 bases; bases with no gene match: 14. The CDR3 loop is CASSAGTGNQRASYNEQFF. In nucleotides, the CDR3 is TGTGCCAGCAGCGCCGGGACAGGGAACCAAAGGGCCTCCTACAATGAGCAGTTCTTC.

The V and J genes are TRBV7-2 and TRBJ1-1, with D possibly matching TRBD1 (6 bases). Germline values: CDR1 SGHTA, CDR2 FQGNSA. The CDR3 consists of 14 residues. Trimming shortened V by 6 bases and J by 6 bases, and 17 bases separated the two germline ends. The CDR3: CASSSYRVSPEAFF. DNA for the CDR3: TGTGCCAGCAGTTCCTACAGGGTTAGTCCTGAAGCTTTCTTT.